Given below is one T cell receptor beta chain in context. Its matching antigen is unknown. Other DNA sequences in the sample encode the same CDR3. TCRdb's table, derived via immunoSEQ multiplex PCR, lists solely in-frame clones and lacks some. The table includes some 2,000,000 clones, about 94% detected once. The sample belongs to a study of shared clonotypes between healthy human individuals. Overall study findings and caveats: Enrolling few donors narrowed the genetic and exposure-history diversity that was represented.

Positively selected for CCR7, the CD45RO-negative cells used as naive CD8 cells excluded terminally differentiated effector memory CD45RA+ cells. Each donor was a Caucasian adult residing in Nashville, Tennessee. After removal of 1 base from V and 6 bases from J, the junction contained 6 bases not matched to a gene. This CDR3 is 15 amino acids long. Germline assignment: CDR1 MDHEN and CDR2 SYDVKM. This TCR was recovered from a man aged 18 to 29 in good health. What was sequenced was naive CD8+ T cells sorted from blood. The J gene is TRBJ2-3, the V gene TRBV28; 8 nucleotides agree with TRBD1. In nucleotides, the CDR3 is TGTGCCAGCAGTTTATTGGACAGGGACACCGATACGCAGTATTTT. Translation gives CASSLLDRDTDTQYF.